These 10 T cell receptor beta chains came from one sample sequenced in a study of blood T cells in healthy people across ages. Alongside a J-beta primer mix, a sample-barcoded 5' primer served in a second PCR lasting roughly 7 to 11 cycles. TCRdb redid the calling of the 5' RACE reads with MiXCR, one entry per CDR3 protein. The table records about 1.5 million distinct CDR3 sequences, approximately 43% of them present only once. Sequencing used blood. Every receptor here comes from a woman aged 18-35 years in good health.

The CDR3 sequence is CSVEGGGSWAYNEQFF. The CDR3 DNA is TGCAGCGTTGAGGGGGGGGGTTCCTGGGCCTACAATGAGCAGTTCTTC. The rearrangement uses TRBV29-1 and TRBJ2-1; TRBD2 matches at 7 bases. Germline loops: CDR1 SQVTM, CDR2 ANQGSEA. The CDR3 sequence is 16 residues long. The ends lost 3 bases at V and 2 bases at J; junction bases unmatched: 10.

The chain joins TRBV28 to TRBJ1-6; 9 nucleotides line up with TRBD1. This CDR3 is built from 15 residues. Germline V gene lookup returns CDR1 MDHEN and CDR2 SYDVKM. The V segment lost 6 bases and the J segment 6 bases; nucleotides outside the gene matches: 6. The CDR3 DNA reads TGTGCCAGCAGGGAATACAGGGGGCCTAATTCACCCCTCCACTTT. As protein: CASREYRGPNSPLHF. Drawing the rest from reference TRBV28 and TRBJ1-6, the complete variable domain is DVKVTQSSRYLVKRTGEKVFLECVQDMDHENMFWYRQDPGLGLRLIYFSYDVKMKEKGDIPEGYSVSREKKERFSLILESASTNQTSMYLCASREYRGPNSPLHFGNGTRLTVT.

J is TRBJ1-2 and V is TRBV7-2, with no clear D. The CDR3 spans 17 residues. The V end was cut by 0 bases, the J end by 1 base, with 15 bases between. In germline, CDR1 is SGHTA, CDR2 FQGNSA. CDR3 in DNA: TGTGCCAGCAGCTTAGCGGTGGACCGCAGGCGTAACTATGGCTACACCTTC. Its translation is CASSLAVDRRRNYGYTF.

The chain uses TRBV5-6 and TRBJ1-1, with 9 bases fitting TRBD1. The CDR3 loop spans 13 amino acids. Germline V gene data show CDR1 as SGHDT and CDR2 as YYEEEE. With 5 bases clipped from V and 9 bases from J, the junction kept 8 bases outside the gene matches. The CDR3 nucleotides read TGTGCCAGCAGGCGGACAGGGGCGAGGAAAGCTTTCTTT. This sequence encodes CASRRTGARKAFF.

The V and J genes are TRBV4-2 and TRBJ1-5; a possible D gene is TRBD1 (6 bases). The germline CDR1 and CDR2 sequences are LGHNA and YNFKEQ. The CDR3 loop spans 18 amino acids. Trimming shortened V by 0 bases and J by 0 bases, and 15 bases separated the two germline ends. For the CDR3, the DNA is TGTGCCAGCAGCCAAGAACAGGGTTGGGGGGTTAGCAATCAGCCCCAGCATTTT. Protein product: CASSQEQGWGVSNQPQHF.

This clonotype was seen only a few times. This chain uses TRBV20-1 with TRBJ1-1; tentatively, D is TRBD1 (6 bases). With 1 base removed from V and 4 bases from J, the gap between germline ends came to 10 bases. Germline V gene data show CDR1 as DFQATT and CDR2 as SNEGSKA (reference sequence). This CDR3 has 13 amino acids. The CDR3 region has the DNA TGCAGTGCTAGAGGGCAGGGGAGCACTGAAGCTTTCTTT. Its protein is CSARGQGSTEAFF.

Only a few counts were recorded for this clonotype. The chain employs TRBV20-1 and TRBJ2-1; TRBD2 matches 7 bases. Looked up from germline, CDR1 is DFQATT and CDR2 is SNEGSKA (reference sequence). This CDR3 is built from 16 residues. V gave up 5 bases and J gave up 1 base; unmatched junction bases: 11. The CDR3 loop is CSAGLRRGVSYNEQFF. The CDR3 DNA sequence: TGCAGTGCTGGCCTTAGACGGGGGGTTTCCTACAATGAGCAGTTCTTC.

This chain connects TRBV12-3 or TRBV12-4 to TRBJ1-2; D is unclear. The germline V and J ends were trimmed by 9 bases and 3 bases, with 11 bases remaining between them. The length of the CDR3 is 12 residues. CDR3 nucleotide sequence: TGTGCCAGTCGGGGAATGGACTATGGCTACACCTTC. The encoded protein is CASRGMDYGYTF.

A few counts support this clonotype. V usage is TRBV12-3 or TRBV12-4 and J usage is TRBJ2-7; tentatively, D is TRBD1 (6 bases). V lost 3 bases and J lost 2, with 11 bases in between. This CDR3 is 14 amino acids long. CDR3 residues: CASSFAGVAYEQYF. As DNA, the CDR3 is TGTGCCAGCAGTTTCGCAGGGGTCGCCTACGAGCAGTACTTC.

V is TRBV5-1 and J is TRBJ2-7; D possibly uses TRBD1 or TRBD2 (5 bases each). V gave up 4 bases and J gave up 2 bases, with 13 bases separating them. The germline V gene encodes CDR1 SGHRS and CDR2 YFSETQ. The CDR3 length is 14 residues. The DNA of the CDR3 is TGCGCCAGCAGCCCGGACCTGGGGGCCTACGAGCAGTACTTC. Amino acids: CASSPDLGAYEQYF. Together with reference TRBV5-1 and TRBJ2-7, the CDR3 gives the full variable domain: KAGVTQTPRYLIKTRGQQVTLSCSPISGHRSVSWYQQTPGQGLQFLFEYFSETQRNKGNFPGRFSGRQFSNSRSEMNVSTLELGDSALYLCASSPDLGAYEQYFGPGTRLTVT.